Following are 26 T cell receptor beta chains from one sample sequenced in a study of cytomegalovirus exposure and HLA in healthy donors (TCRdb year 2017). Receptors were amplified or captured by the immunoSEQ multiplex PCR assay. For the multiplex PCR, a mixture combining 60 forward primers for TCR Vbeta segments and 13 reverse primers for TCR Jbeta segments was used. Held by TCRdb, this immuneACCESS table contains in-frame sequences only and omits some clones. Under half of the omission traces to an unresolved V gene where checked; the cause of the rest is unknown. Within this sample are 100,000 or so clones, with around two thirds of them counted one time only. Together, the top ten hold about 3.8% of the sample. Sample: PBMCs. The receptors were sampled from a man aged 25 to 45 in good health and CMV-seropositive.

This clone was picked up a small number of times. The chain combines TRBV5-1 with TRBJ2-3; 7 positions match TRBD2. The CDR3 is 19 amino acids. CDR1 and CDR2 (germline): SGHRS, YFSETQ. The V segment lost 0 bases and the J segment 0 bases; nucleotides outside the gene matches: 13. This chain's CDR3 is CASSLARPILAESTDTQYF. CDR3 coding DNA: TGCGCCAGCAGCTTGGCAAGGCCGATTCTAGCGGAGAGCACAGATACGCAGTATTTT.

CDR3 DNA sequence: TGTGCCAGCATACGGGCAGATACGCAGTATTTT. It codes for CASIRADTQYF. The J gene is TRBJ2-3, the V gene TRBV6-1; no reliable D call. The germline V and J ends were trimmed by 7 bases and 4 bases, with 6 bases remaining between them. Germline CDR1 MNHNS, CDR2 SASEGT. There are 11 residues in the CDR3.

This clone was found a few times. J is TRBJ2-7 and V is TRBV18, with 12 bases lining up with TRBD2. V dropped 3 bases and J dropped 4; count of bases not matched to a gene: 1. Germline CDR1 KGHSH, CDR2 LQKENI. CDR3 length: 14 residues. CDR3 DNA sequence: TGTGCCAGCTCACCCGGACTAGCGGGGTACGAGCAGTACTTC. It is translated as CASSPGLAGYEQYF. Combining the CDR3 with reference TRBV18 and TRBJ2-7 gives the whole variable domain NAGVMQNPRHLVRRRGQEARLRCSPMKGHSHVYWYRQLPEEGLKFMVYLQKENIIDESGMPKERFSAEFPKEGPSILRIQQVVRGDSAAYFCASSPGLAGYEQYFGPGTRLTVT.

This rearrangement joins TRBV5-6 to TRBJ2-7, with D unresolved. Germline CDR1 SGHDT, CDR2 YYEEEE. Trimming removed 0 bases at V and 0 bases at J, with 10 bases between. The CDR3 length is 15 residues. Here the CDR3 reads CASSLAWRSSYEQYF. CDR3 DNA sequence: TGTGCCAGCAGCTTGGCTTGGCGGAGCTCCTACGAGCAGTACTTC. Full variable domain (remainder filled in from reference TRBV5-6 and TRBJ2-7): DAGVTQSPTHLIKTRGQQVTLRCSPKSGHDTVSWYQQALGQGPQFIFQYYEEEERQRGNFPDRFSGHQFPNYSSELNVNALLLGDSALYLCASSLAWRSSYEQYFGPGTRLTVT.

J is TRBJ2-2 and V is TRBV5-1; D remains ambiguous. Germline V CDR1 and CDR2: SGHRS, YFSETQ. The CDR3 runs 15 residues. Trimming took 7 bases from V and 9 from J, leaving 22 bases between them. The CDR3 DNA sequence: TGCGCCAGCGGATACCGGATCGGCGGAGTGTGGGAGCTGTTTTTT. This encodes CASGYRIGGVWELFF.

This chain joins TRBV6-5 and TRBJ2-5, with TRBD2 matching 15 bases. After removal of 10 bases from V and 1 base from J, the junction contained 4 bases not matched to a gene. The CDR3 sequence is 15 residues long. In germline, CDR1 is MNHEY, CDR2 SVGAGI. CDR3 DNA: TGTGCCACGTGGGGACTAGCGGGGGGCCAAGAGACCCAGTACTTC. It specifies CATWGLAGGQETQYF.

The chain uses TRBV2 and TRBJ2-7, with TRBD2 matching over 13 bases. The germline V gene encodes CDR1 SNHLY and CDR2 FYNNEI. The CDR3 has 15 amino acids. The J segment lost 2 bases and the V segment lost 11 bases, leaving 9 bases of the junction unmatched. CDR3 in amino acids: CASHGTSGATYEQYF. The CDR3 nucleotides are TGTGCCTCGCATGGGACTAGCGGGGCTACCTACGAGCAGTACTTC.

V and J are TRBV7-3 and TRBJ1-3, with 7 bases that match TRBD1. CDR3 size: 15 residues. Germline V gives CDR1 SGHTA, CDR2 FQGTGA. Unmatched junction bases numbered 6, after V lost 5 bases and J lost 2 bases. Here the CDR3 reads CASSPQGGTGNTIYF. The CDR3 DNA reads TGTGCCAGCAGCCCCCAGGGGGGAACTGGAAACACCATATATTTT.

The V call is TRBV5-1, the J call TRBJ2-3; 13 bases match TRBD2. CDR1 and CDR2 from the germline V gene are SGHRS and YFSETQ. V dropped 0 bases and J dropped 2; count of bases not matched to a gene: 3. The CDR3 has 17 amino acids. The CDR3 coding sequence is TGCGCCAGCAGCTTGGGACTAGCGGGGGGCATCACAGATACGCAGTATTTT. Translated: CASSLGLAGGITDTQYF.

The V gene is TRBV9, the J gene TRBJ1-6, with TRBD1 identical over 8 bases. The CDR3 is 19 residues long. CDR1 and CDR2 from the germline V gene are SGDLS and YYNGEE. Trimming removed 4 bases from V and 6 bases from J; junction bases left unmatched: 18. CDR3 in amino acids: CASSPWFGDRGKFNSPLHF. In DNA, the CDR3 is TGTGCCAGCAGCCCATGGTTTGGTGACAGGGGCAAATTTAATTCACCCCTCCACTTT. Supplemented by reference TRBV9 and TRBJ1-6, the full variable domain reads DSGVTQTPKHLITATGQRVTLRCSPRSGDLSVYWYQQSLDQGLQFLIQYYNGEERAKGNILERFSAQQFPDLHSELNLSSLELGDSALYFCASSPWFGDRGKFNSPLHFGNGTRLTVT.

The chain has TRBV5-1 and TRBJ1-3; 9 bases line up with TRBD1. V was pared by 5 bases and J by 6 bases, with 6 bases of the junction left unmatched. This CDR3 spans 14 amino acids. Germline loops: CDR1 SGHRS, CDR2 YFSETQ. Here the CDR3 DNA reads TGCGCCAGCAGTCCGGGACAGGGTGCAAACACCATATATTTT. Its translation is CASSPGQGANTIYF.

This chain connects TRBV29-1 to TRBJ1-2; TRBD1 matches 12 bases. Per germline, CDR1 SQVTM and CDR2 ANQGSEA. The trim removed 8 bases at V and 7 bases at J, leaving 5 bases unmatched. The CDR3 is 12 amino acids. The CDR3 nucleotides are TGCAGCATGGGACAGGGGGCATCTGGCTACACCTTC. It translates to CSMGQGASGYTF.

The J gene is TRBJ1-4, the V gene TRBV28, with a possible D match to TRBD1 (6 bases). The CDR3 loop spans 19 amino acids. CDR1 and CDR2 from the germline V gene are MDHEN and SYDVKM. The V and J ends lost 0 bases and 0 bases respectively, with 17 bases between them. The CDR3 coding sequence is TGTGCCAGCAGTTTATGCCTTTCCCGGGACATATCAACTAATGAAAAACTGTTTTTT. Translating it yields CASSLCLSRDISTNEKLFF.

The CDR3 bases are TGTGCCAGCAGTGAAGCGCGGTGGGTAGATACGCAGTATTTT. Its translation is CASSEARWVDTQYF. This chain connects TRBV2 to TRBJ2-3; D is ambiguous. Germline loops: CDR1 SNHLY, CDR2 FYNNEI. This CDR3 contains 14 residues. V dropped 0 bases and J dropped 5 bases, with 9 bases sitting between them.

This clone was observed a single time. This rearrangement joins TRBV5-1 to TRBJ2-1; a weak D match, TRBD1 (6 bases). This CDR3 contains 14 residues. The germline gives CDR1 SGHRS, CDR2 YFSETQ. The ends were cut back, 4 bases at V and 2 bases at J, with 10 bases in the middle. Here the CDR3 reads CASSKGQTYNEQFF. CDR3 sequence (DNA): TGCGCCAGCAGCAAGGGACAAACCTACAATGAGCAGTTCTTC.

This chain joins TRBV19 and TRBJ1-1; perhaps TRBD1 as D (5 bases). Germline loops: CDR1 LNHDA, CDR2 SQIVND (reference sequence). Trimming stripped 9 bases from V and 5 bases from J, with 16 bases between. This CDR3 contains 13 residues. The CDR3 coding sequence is TGTGCCAGCAAGTGGACGGGGGAGACTGAAGCTTTCTTT. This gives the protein CASKWTGETEAFF.

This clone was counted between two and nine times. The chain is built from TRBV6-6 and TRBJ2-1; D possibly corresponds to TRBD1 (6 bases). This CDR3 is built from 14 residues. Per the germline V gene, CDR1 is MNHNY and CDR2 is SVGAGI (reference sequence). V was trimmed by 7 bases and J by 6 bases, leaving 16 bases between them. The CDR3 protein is CASTEDSSPNEQFF. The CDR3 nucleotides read TGTGCCAGCACCGAGGACAGCAGCCCCAATGAGCAGTTCTTC.

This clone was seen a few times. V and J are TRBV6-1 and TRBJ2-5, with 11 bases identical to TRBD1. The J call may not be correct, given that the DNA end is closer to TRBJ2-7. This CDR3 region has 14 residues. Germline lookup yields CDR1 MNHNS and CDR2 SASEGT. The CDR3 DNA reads TGTGCCAGCAGGCGGGGACAGGGGGGTCTCGAGCAGTACTTC. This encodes CASRRGQGGLEQYF.

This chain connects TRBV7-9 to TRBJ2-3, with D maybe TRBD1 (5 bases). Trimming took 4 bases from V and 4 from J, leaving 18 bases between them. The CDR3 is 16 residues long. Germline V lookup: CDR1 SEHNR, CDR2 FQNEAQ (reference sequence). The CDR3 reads CASSSFFKTDADTQYF. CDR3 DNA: TGTGCCAGCAGCTCTTTTTTCAAGACAGACGCAGATACGCAGTATTTT.

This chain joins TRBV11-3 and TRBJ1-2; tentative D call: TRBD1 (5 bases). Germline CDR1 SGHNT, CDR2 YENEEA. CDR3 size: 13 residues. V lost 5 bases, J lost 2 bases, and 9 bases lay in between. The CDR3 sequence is CASSLPGNYGYTF. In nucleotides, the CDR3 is TGTGCCAGCAGCCTCCCAGGGAACTATGGCTACACCTTC. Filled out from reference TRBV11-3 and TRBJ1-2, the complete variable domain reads EAGVVQSPRYKIIEKKQPVAFWCNPISGHNTLYWYLQNLGQGPELLIRYENEEAVDDSQLPKDRFSAERLKGVDSTLKIQPAELGDSAVYLCASSLPGNYGYTFGSGTRLTVV.

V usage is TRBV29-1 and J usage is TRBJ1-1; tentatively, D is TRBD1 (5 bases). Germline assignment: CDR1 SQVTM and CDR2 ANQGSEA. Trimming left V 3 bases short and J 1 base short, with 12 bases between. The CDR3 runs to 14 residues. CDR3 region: CSVDGGVRNTEAFF. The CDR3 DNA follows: TGCAGCGTTGACGGAGGGGTGAGGAACACTGAAGCTTTCTTT.

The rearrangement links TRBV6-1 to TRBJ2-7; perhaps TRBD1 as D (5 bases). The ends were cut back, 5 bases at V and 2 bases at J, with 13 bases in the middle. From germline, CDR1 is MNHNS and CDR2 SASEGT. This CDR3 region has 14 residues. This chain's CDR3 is CASSWGLQAYEQYF. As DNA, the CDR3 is TGTGCCAGCAGTTGGGGTTTACAGGCCTACGAGCAGTACTTC.

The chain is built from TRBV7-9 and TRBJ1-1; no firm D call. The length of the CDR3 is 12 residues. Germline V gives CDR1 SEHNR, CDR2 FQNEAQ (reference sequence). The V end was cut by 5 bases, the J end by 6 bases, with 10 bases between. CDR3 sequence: CASSPFIAEAFF. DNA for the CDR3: TGTGCCAGCAGCCCTTTTATAGCTGAAGCTTTCTTT. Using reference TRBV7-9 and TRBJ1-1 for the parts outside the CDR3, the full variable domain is DTGVSQNPRHKITKRGQNVTFRCDPISEHNRLYWYRQTLGQGPEFLTYFQNEAQLEKSRLLSDRFSAERPKGSFSTLEIQRTEQGDSAMYLCASSPFIAEAFFGQGTRLTVV.

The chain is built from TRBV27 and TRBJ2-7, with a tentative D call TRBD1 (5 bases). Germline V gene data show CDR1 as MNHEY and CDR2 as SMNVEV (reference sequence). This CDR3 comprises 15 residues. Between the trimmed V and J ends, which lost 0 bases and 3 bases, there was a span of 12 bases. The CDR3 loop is CASSLSGVTGYEQYF. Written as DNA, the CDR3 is TGTGCCAGCAGTTTATCAGGGGTTACAGGCTACGAGCAGTACTTC.

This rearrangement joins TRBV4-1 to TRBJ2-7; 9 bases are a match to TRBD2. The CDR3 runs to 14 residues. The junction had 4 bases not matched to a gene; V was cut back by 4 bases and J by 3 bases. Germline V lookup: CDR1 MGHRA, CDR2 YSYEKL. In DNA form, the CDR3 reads TGCGCCAGCAGCCTCCAGCGGGGGGACTACGAGCAGTACTTC. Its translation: CASSLQRGDYEQYF.

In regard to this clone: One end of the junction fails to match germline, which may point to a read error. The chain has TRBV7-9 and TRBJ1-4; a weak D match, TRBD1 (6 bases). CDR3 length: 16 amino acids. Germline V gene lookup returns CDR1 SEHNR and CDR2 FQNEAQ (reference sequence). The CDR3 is CSSSLNIGGLGEKLFF. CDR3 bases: TGTTCCAGCAGCTTAAACATCGGGGGGCTAGGTGAAAAACTGTTTTTT.